The rows below give T cell receptor beta chains drawn from one sample of a study of human T cells and chemical hapten exposure. MiXCR, applied by TCRdb to the RACE reads, yields one record per CDR3 protein. The table shows about 270,000 distinct CDR3 sequences, with around 7.7% occurring only once. Source: whole blood, taken in connection with sensitization to the hapten diphenylcyclopropenone (DPC). All receptors come from a man aged 18 to 35 with alopecia areata. Some clones in this sample may be carry-over from other donors' samples. Both conserved end residues are part of each CDR3. Each record gives: V gene, D gene, J gene, clone size, CDR3 DNA, CDR3 protein. The D gene is left open where the match is weak. Expanded clones are given a class, and other clones once, few, many or no size at all.

>TRBV7-9|TRBD1|TRBJ1-2|many
TGTGCCAGCAGCCAAGGAGGACAGGGAAATGGCTACACCTTC
CASSQGGQGNGYTF
>TRBV12-3/TRBV12-4|TRBD2|TRBJ2-7|-
TGTGCCAGCAGTCCGGGGGGGCTAGGGTACGAGCAGTACTTC
CASSPGGLGYEQYF
>TRBV27|-|TRBJ2-3|many
TGTGCCAGCAGTTTAGCAGGGCAAGGTACGCAGTATTTT
CASSLAGQGTQYF
>TRBV18|-|TRBJ1-2|-
TGTGCCAGCTCACCACCGGGGTTTGCTAACTATGGCTACACCTTC
CASSPPGFANYGYTF
>TRBV7-2|TRBD1|TRBJ1-6|-
TGTGCCAGCAGCCGACAGGGCGACAATTCACCCCTCCACTTT
CASSRQGDNSPLHF
>TRBV7-9|-|TRBJ1-1|-
TGTGCCAGCCTGAACCGCCCGGGGGCTAACACTGAAGCTTTCTTT
CASLNRPGANTEAFF
>TRBV29-1|-|TRBJ1-1|few
TGCAGCGTTGATAGCCGGGGGGCGCCGGGGGAAGCTTTCTTT
CSVDSRGAPGEAFF
>TRBV5-1|-|TRBJ2-2|few
TGCGCCAGCAGCTCCAAAGCCGGGGAGCTGTTTTTT
CASSSKAGELFF
>TRBV5-1|-|TRBJ2-7|-
TGCGCCAGCAGCTCGTCCCCCCAGGGAACCTACGAGCAGTACTTC
CASSSSPQGTYEQYF
>TRBV7-3|-|TRBJ2-4|few
TGTGCCAGCAGCCCCGAGAAGGCGATAGCCAAAAACATTCAGTACTTC
CASSPEKAIAKNIQYF
>TRBV7-9|-|TRBJ1-1|many
TGTGCCAGCAGCTTAACCCCGGACACTGAAGCTTTCTTT
CASSLTPDTEAFF
>TRBV27|TRBD2|TRBJ2-1|few
TGTGCCCTAAAGCGGGGGGTGAAAAAACCCTCCTACAATGAGCAGTTCTTC
CALKRGVKKPSYNEQFF
>TRBV5-1|-|TRBJ2-4|few
TGCGCCAGCAGCTTGGGTGGGCCGTTGGGGAACATTCAGTACTTC
CASSLGGPLGNIQYF
>TRBV27|TRBD1|TRBJ2-1|-
TGTGCCAGCAGGGAGGACAGGGAGCCAACCAATGAGCAGTTCTTC
CASREDREPTNEQFF
>TRBV5-1|TRBD1|TRBJ2-5|few
TGCGCCAGCAGCTTTCCACAGGGGGCGTCGAAACAAGAGACCCAGTACTTC
CASSFPQGASKQETQYF
>TRBV11-1|-|TRBJ2-3|-
TGTGCCAGCACTGTCGCGAAGATGAAGGCAGATACGCAGTATTTT
CASTVAKMKADTQYF
>TRBV12-3/TRBV12-4|TRBD1|TRBJ2-3|many
TGTGCCAGCAGGTCCCGACAGGGGGGCACAGATACGCAGTATTTT
CASRSRQGGTDTQYF
>TRBV2|-|TRBJ2-1|many
TGTGCCAGCAGGGAAAATGAGCAGTTCTTC
CASRENEQFF
>TRBV5-5|TRBD1|TRBJ1-6|-
TGTGCCAGCAGGAAAACAGGGGATAGGTATAATTCACCCCTCCACTTT
CASRKTGDRYNSPLHF
>TRBV7-3|-|TRBJ1-6|many
TGTGCCAGCAAGGTCGGGGAGGGGAATTCACCCCTCCACTTT
CASKVGEGNSPLHF
>TRBV11-1|-|TRBJ2-7|few
TGTGCCAGCAGCCCGTTTATGGGGGCCTACGAGCAGTACTTC
CASSPFMGAYEQYF
>TRBV7-2|-|TRBJ1-2|few
TGTGCCAGCAGCTTAGGGCCAGGAGAATATGGCTACACCTTC
CASSLGPGEYGYTF
>TRBV12-3/TRBV12-4|-|TRBJ2-2|many
TGTGCCAGCAGTTTGCCCGATAGGGGCAACACCGGGGAGCTGTTTTTT
CASSLPDRGNTGELFF
>TRBV5-1|TRBD1|TRBJ2-1|-
TGCGCCAGCAGTCAACGACAGGGCACGGGCAATGAGCAGTTCTTC
CASSQRQGTGNEQFF
>TRBV12-3/TRBV12-4|TRBD2|TRBJ2-1|few
TGTGCCAGCAGCGCCCGGCTAGCGGGGTTCGATGAGCAGTTCTTC
CASSARLAGFDEQFF
>TRBV9|-|TRBJ1-2|many
TGTGCCAGCAGCGAGGGATGGCGGGCGGTAAACTATGGCTACACCTTC
CASSEGWRAVNYGYTF
>TRBV20-1|-|TRBJ1-5|-
TGCAGTGCTAGAGAAACCCGGACTAGCAATCAGCCCCAGCATTTT
CSARETRTSNQPQHF
>TRBV29-1|TRBD2|TRBJ2-3|-
TGCAGCGTTGAAGATGTAGGACTAGGCACAGATACGCAGTATTTT
CSVEDVGLGTDTQYF
>TRBV6-2/TRBV6-3|-|TRBJ2-2|many
TGTGCCAGCAGTCACACCGGGGAGCTGTTTTTT
CASSHTGELFF
>TRBV7-7|TRBD2|TRBJ2-1|-
TGTGCCAGCAGCTTAGGACTAGCGGGGGGTGAGCAGTTCTTC
CASSLGLAGGEQFF
>TRBV27|-|TRBJ1-1|many
TGTGCCAGCAGTTTATCAGGGCCCTCGAACACTGAAGCTTTCTTT
CASSLSGPSNTEAFF
>TRBV5-1|-|TRBJ1-4|-
TGCGCCAGCAGAGAGGAAGGATATGGTAATGAAAAACTGTTTTTT
CASREEGYGNEKLFF
>TRBV12-3/TRBV12-4|-|TRBJ1-1|few
TGTGCCAGCAGTTTTATAGGGGACGTAATCACTGAAGCTTTCTTT
CASSFIGDVITEAFF
>TRBV12-5|-|TRBJ1-6|-
TGTGCTAGTGCGGTCGGGAATTCACCCCTCCACTTT
CASAVGNSPLHF
>TRBV29-1|-|TRBJ2-4|-
TGCAGCGCCCAGGGGATAGCCAAAAACATTCAGTACTTC
CSAQGIAKNIQYF
>TRBV10-3|-|TRBJ1-1|many
TGTGCCATCAGTGATTCAAAGAACACTGAAGCTTTCTTT
CAISDSKNTEAFF
>TRBV10-3|-|TRBJ2-1|few
TGTGCCATCAGTGAAGCAGAAAATTCCGTCAATGAGCAGTTCTTC
CAISEAENSVNEQFF
>TRBV28|-|TRBJ2-3|few
TGTGCCAGCAGTTCCCTAGATGTGCCAGATACGCAGTATTTT
CASSSLDVPDTQYF
>TRBV9|TRBD2|TRBJ2-1|-
TGTGCCAGCAGCGTAGCCCCTAGCGGGGGGGCGAATGAGCAGTTCTTC
CASSVAPSGGANEQFF
>TRBV7-3|TRBD1|TRBJ1-4|few
TGTGCCAGCAGCTTATATTTCGGGACAGCACATAATGAAAAACTGTTTTTT
CASSLYFGTAHNEKLFF